This T cell receptor beta chain was identified during a study of siplizumab effects on memory and regulatory T cells (dated by TCRdb to the late 2010s). Study-wide context: The effect of the anti-CD2 antibody siplizumab on alloreactive T-cell subsets was examined in allogeneic mixed lymphocyte reactions constructed from human PBMCs. Results the study describes overall, beyond this receptor: Because sequences at frequencies below about 10^-5 were poorly captured, only a minor fraction of alloreactive clones could be mapped back to unstimulated subsets. Siplizumab significantly reduced the cumulative frequency of alloreactive sequences traceable to unstimulated CD4+ memory T cells. About 80-96% of proliferating CD4+ or CD8+ clones could not be given a naive or memory phenotype. The suppressive function of proliferating Tregs from siplizumab cultures was not functionally confirmed. Among mappable alloreactive CD4+ clones, the Treg-derived fraction averaged about 75% with siplizumab versus roughly 30% in control reactions. Compared with memory T cells, unstimulated naive T cells appeared more diverse, and naive cells seemed to make a substantial contribution to the alloresponse.

This clone was recorded once. Its antigen target is currently unknown. Per-base quality was not reported, and no clone a single base away is much larger than it. Sorted unstimulated T cells and proliferating T cells recovered from mixed lymphocyte reactions underwent TCRbeta CDR3 sequencing. Fresh whole blood from fewer than 12 HLA-typed healthy donors was used to isolate PBMCs. Library generation was performed with the immunoSEQ multiplex PCR assay. Each sample had roughly 90,000 TCR templates assayed by the deep sequencing platform. Genomic DNA extracted from sorted T cells was used for TCRbeta CDR3 sequencing. The paper's processing steps were these. The R programming language was used for clonal analysis of TCRbeta CDR3 data. Alloreactive CD4+ and CD8+ clones were identified by comparing unstimulated samples to CFSE-low samples taken after the reaction. Alloreactive CD4+ clones were assigned to regulatory or non-regulatory origin by matching sequences to sorted unstimulated Treg and non-Treg repertoires. Drawn from immuneACCESS, this table holds only the in-frame rearrangements with V and J called that TCRdb kept. Clones are partly lost; checked studies trace under half to an unresolved V gene and leave the rest unexplained. The D gene and trimming were derived from the DNA, and the V and J assignments and clone size from that table. In all, the sample holds about 110,000 clones, and roughly 90% of those were seen once. Approximately 1.2% of the sample is held by the ten biggest clonotypes.

The germline V gene (reference sequence) yields LNHDA for CDR1 and SQIVND for CDR2. The CDR3 sequence holds 14 residues, the cysteine and phenylalanine included. The CDR3 DNA has 42 bases and is translated from base 1. Compared with germline, V lacks 5 bases and J lacks 10 bases; bases without a gene match: 13. The sequence is built from TRBV19 and TRBJ1-1, with 7 bases in between that match TRBD1. This clonotype originated in a human donor in good health. Sequencing was carried out using CD4+ T cells sorted from blood. The sequenced DNA: TGTGCCAGTAGTTACAGGGGAGATTCACTCAGAGCTTTCTTT. Translated, this gives CASSYRGDSLRAFF. Outside the CDR3, residues come from the reference TRBV19 and TRBJ1-1 proteins, so the full variable domain is: DGGITQSPKYLFRKEGQNVTLSCEQNLNHDAMYWYRQDPGQGLRLIYYSQIVNDFQKGDIAEGYSVSREKKESFPLTVTSAQKNPTAFYLCASSYRGDSLRAFFGQGTRLTVV.